This T cell receptor (beta chain) was identified during a study of cytomegalovirus exposure and HLA in healthy donors. Study results and limitations: In a later analysis, productive TCRs from donors in an Asian-associated ancestry cluster reportedly carried fewer N-insertions than the cohort mean. In a later analysis, TCR beta V- and J-gene trimming showed a link to a missense DCLRE1C variant.

PCR amplification relied on 60 Vbeta primers (plus 13 Jbeta primers). TCRdb's copy holds only in-frame clones and misses some; the assay was immunoSEQ multiplex PCR. This table has some 150,000 clones, around 9% appearing once. In regard to this clone: The target antigen is unknown.

The clonotype originates from a woman aged 40 to 50 in good health and CMV-seropositive. Specimen: PBMCs.

In DNA, the CDR3 is TGCAGCGTGGACAGGGCCCCCCTAAGCTCCTACAATGAGCAGTTCTTC. It is translated as CSVDRAPLSSYNEQFF. The V and J genes are TRBV29-1 and TRBJ2-1, with 8 bases aligning to TRBD1. In germline, CDR1 is SQVTM, CDR2 ANQGSEA. The length of the CDR3 is 16 residues. The J segment lost 0 bases and the V segment lost 6 bases, leaving 10 bases of the junction unmatched.